Included here is one T cell receptor (beta chain) sequence, with context. The data belong to a study of blood T cell repertoires in COVID-19. Background on the study: COVID-19 samples, acute and convalescent, were from the United States, Italy and Spain.

Trimming removed 3 bases at V and 7 bases at J, with 17 bases between. CDR1 is SGHKS, CDR2 YYEKEE, per germline (reference sequence). The length of the CDR3 is 15 residues. As processed by the authors: Amplified reference gene primers provided the basis for estimating nucleated cell counts. The method was immunoSEQ multiplex PCR; TCRdb's version includes in-frame clones alone and lacks a portion of them. V and J calls and clone size follow that table, whereas D and trimming were derived from the DNA. The sample contains approximately 220,000 clones, approximately 84% of which appear only once. Sequencing was performed on peripheral blood. The receptor was derived from a woman aged 30 to 39 who had recovered from COVID-19. The chain couples TRBV5-5 to TRBJ1-5; D is possibly TRBD1 (6 bases). CDR3 residues: CASSSNTGFGQPQHF. The DNA of the CDR3 is TGTGCCAGCAGCTCCAACACAGGGTTTGGCCAGCCCCAGCATTTT. Filled out from reference TRBV5-5 and TRBJ1-5, the complete variable domain reads DAGVTQSPTHLIKTRGQQVTLRCSPISGHKSVSWYQQVLGQGPQFIFQYYEKEERGRGNFPDRFSARQFPNYSSELNVNALLLGDSALYLCASSSNTGFGQPQHFGDGTRLSIL.